These 5 T cell receptor beta chains share one sample of origin, sequenced in a study of tumor-infiltrating lymphocytes in primary liver carcinoma (dated by TCRdb to the late 2010s). Total RNA and DNA were co-extracted from roughly 20-30 mg of bulk tissue with the AllPrep DNA/RNA mini kit, without cell sorting. These reads were obtained on an Illumina HiSeq 2500. A constant-region primer and ProtoScript II reverse transcriptase were used to reverse-transcribe TCRbeta-specific cDNA from approximately 450 ng total RNA. Construction of the TCRbeta libraries relied on three nested rounds of multiplex PCR, following a slightly modified ARM-PCR procedure. Each of the first two PCR rounds ran for 10 cycles and used multiplex TRBV1-TRBV30 forward primers together with a Cbeta reverse primer. TCRdb redid the processing of the public reads, applying fastp at Q25 and MiXCR, and retained in-frame beta chains. Here each entry gathers all rows of one CDR3 protein and keeps the most common genes and DNA. The sample contains more than 85,000 distinct CDR3 sequences, around 83% of them found a single time. The top ten constitute under 25% of the sample.

Sequenced sample: liver tumor tissue from sampling region 3. Taken with the paper, the label for cell subset or site translates to: tumor region T3, left-lateral pole. The origin of the receptors is a man aged 40-49 years with primary liver carcinoma and hepatitis B virus infection.

This clonotype has only a few counts. The V gene is TRBV2, the J gene TRBJ1-2; 9 bases match TRBD1. The CDR3 contains 14 residues. In germline, CDR1 is SNHLY, CDR2 FYNNEI. Trimming at V came to 8 bases and at J to 8 bases, leaving 12 bases not matched to a gene. CDR3 in DNA: TGTGCCAGCTTTCCGGGACAGGGACGTCGCGGCTACACCTTC. This encodes CASFPGQGRRGYTF.

This clonotype has only a few counts. CDR3 protein: CTSSELGSLSNYGYTF. CDR3 nucleotides: TGCACTAGCAGTGAATTAGGCAGCCTGAGTAACTATGGCTACACCTTC. This chain connects TRBV10-2 to TRBJ1-2; D not resolved. Germline CDR1 and CDR2: WSHSY and SAAADI. The CDR3 sequence is 16 residues long.

Regarding this clonotype: At one boundary the junction diverges from the germline segment, which might be a read error. CDR3 DNA sequence: TGTGTCAGCAGTTTAGGGCAGAGGGCTGAAAAACTGTTTTTT. This gives the protein CVSSLGQRAEKLFF. This chain connects TRBV11-2 to TRBJ1-4; D unclear. CDR1 and CDR2 (germline): SGHAT, FQNNGV. The CDR3 totals 14 residues.

On this clonotype: The junction departs from germline at one end; a sequencing error may be responsible. The chain joins TRBV6-1 to TRBJ1-1, with 7 bases identical to TRBD1. Germline assignment: CDR1 MNHNS and CDR2 SASEGT. This CDR3 region has 11 residues. CDR3 region: CGSRPGQIGFF. CDR3 sequence (DNA): TGTGGCAGCAGGCCGGGACAGATAGGTTTCTTT.

V and J are TRBV4-2 and TRBJ1-5; perhaps TRBD1 as D (5 bases). This CDR3 has 14 amino acids. The germline gives CDR1 LGHNA, CDR2 YNFKEQ. The CDR3 DNA is TGTCTCAGCAGCCCTGCCGGGGGGGATCAGCCCCAGCATTTT. Its translation: CLSSPAGGDQPQHF.